These 20 T cell receptor beta chains share one sample of origin, sequenced in a study of T-cell reconstitution after alpha-beta-depleted transplantation in children. Unique molecular identifiers tagged the TCRbeta library. A single record per CDR3 protein comes from TCRdb applying MiXCR to the PCR reads. The sample shows 450,000 to 600,000 distinct CDR3 sequences, around 17% of them seen only once. The sequenced sample was PBMCs from the stem cell graft donor, obtained from the stem cell graft. The receptors derive from a human donor who donated a stem cell graft to a child with acute lymphoblastic leukemia.

The genes are TRBV18 and TRBJ1-1, with D maybe TRBD1 (6 bases). The V end lost 5 bases, the J end lost 5 bases, and 9 bases lay between the germline ends. CDR3 length: 12 amino acids. In germline, CDR1 is KGHSH, CDR2 LQKENI. The CDR3 region has the DNA TGTGCCAGCTCATGGACAGAGACTGAAGCTTTCTTT. This gives the protein CASSWTETEAFF.

A few counts support this clonotype. This chain links TRBV6-1 with TRBJ2-2; 7 nucleotides align to TRBD1. V trimming: 5 bases; J trimming: 4 bases; junction bases outside the gene matches: 7. The CDR3 has 15 residues. In germline, CDR1 is MNHNS, CDR2 SASEGT. The CDR3 DNA reads TGTGCCAGCAGTCCACAGACAGGGTTCACCGGGGAGCTGTTTTTT. It encodes CASSPQTGFTGELFF.

V is TRBV5-1 and J is TRBJ1-1; 8 bases match TRBD1. The trim removed 0 bases at V and 0 bases at J, leaving 4 bases unmatched. The CDR3 consists of 16 residues. The germline V gene encodes CDR1 SGHRS and CDR2 YFSETQ. Here the CDR3 reads CASSLGVTGVNTEAFF. CDR3 in DNA: TGCGCCAGCAGCTTGGGCGTGACAGGGGTGAACACTGAAGCTTTCTTT. Variable domain in full (rest from reference TRBV5-1 and TRBJ1-1): KAGVTQTPRYLIKTRGQQVTLSCSPISGHRSVSWYQQTPGQGLQFLFEYFSETQRNKGNFPGRFSGRQFSNSRSEMNVSTLELGDSALYLCASSLGVTGVNTEAFFGQGTRLTVV.

This clonotype was seen only a few times. A read error may account for a junction end that differs from germline. V usage is TRBV10-3 and J usage is TRBJ1-1; a weak D match, TRBD1 (5 bases). The CDR3 consists of 12 residues. Germline V gene lookup returns CDR1 ENHRY and CDR2 SYGVKD. CDR3 in DNA: TGTGCCATCAGCGACCAAGGGACGGACGTCTCCTTT. Its translation: CAISDQGTDVSF.

This clonotype occurred a few times. V gene TRBV7-8 combines with J gene TRBJ1-4; D is undetermined. Germline V gives CDR1 SGHVS, CDR2 FQNEAQ. V gave up 3 bases and J gave up 4 bases, with 15 bases separating them. The CDR3 loop spans 16 amino acids. This chain's CDR3 is CASSFQPRYFNEKLFF. CDR3 DNA sequence: TGTGCCAGCAGCTTTCAGCCCCGGTATTTTAATGAAAAACTGTTTTTT.

This clonotype was recorded a few times. The rearrangement links TRBV7-2 to TRBJ2-1; no clear D. Germline lookup yields CDR1 SGHTA and CDR2 FQGNSA. The length of the CDR3 is 16 residues. V dropped 5 bases and J dropped 0 bases, with 14 bases sitting between them. The CDR3 region is CASSRVAYLSYNEQFF. The CDR3 DNA is TGTGCCAGCAGCCGGGTGGCGTACCTCTCCTACAATGAGCAGTTCTTC. Complete variable domain (other parts from reference TRBV7-2 and TRBJ2-1): GAGVSQSPSNKVTEKGKDVELRCDPISGHTALYWYRQSLGQGLEFLIYFQGNSAPDKSGLPSDRFSAERTGGSVSTLTIQRTQQEDSAVYLCASSRVAYLSYNEQFFGPGTRLTVL.

The gene calls are TRBV29-1 and TRBJ2-6; D gene ambiguous. CDR3 length: 14 amino acids. Germline assignment: CDR1 SQVTM and CDR2 ANQGSEA. V lost 6 bases and J lost 0, with 9 bases in between. DNA of the CDR3: TGCAGCGTAGACACAGTCTCTGGGGCCAACGTCCTGACTTTC. It codes for CSVDTVSGANVLTF.

This clonotype was recorded a few times. The gene calls are TRBV18 and TRBJ2-1; 12 bases are a match to TRBD2. CDR1 and CDR2 from the germline V gene are KGHSH and LQKENI. The trim removed 5 bases at V and 2 bases at J, leaving 10 bases unmatched. The CDR3 is made up of 18 amino acids. The CDR3 is CASSSLTLAGGTYNEQFF. DNA of the CDR3: TGTGCCAGCTCATCCCTAACACTAGCGGGAGGAACCTACAATGAGCAGTTCTTC.

The V call is TRBV4-1, the J call TRBJ1-5; unclear D gene. This CDR3 comprises 13 residues. Trimming pared 0 bases from V and 6 bases from J, leaving 6 bases between. Germline V gene lookup returns CDR1 MGHRA and CDR2 YSYEKL. The DNA of the CDR3 is TGCGCCAGCAGCCAAGATGTAAGTCAGCCCCAGCATTTT. Its translation is CASSQDVSQPQHF.

The V and J genes are TRBV3-1 and TRBJ2-3; no clear D. V was clipped by 0 bases and J by 0 bases, with 13 bases between them. Germline V CDR1 and CDR2: LGHDT, YNNKEL (reference sequence). CDR3 length equals 17 residues. CDR3 region: CASSQDGLGPSTDTQYF. CDR3 coding DNA: TGTGCCAGCAGCCAAGATGGGTTGGGCCCTAGCACAGATACGCAGTATTTT.

This chain links TRBV29-1 with TRBJ2-1; TRBD2 matches 9 bases. Trimming at V came to 1 base and at J to 5 bases, leaving 15 bases not matched to a gene. The germline gives CDR1 SQVTM, CDR2 ANQGSEA. The CDR3 runs to 18 residues. The CDR3 coding sequence is TGCAGCGTTGAAGGGGTTAGCGGGAGAGCGGGACTAGACAATGAGCAGTTCTTC. Residues: CSVEGVSGRAGLDNEQFF.

This clonotype was seen a few times. The chain is built from TRBV20-1 and TRBJ2-7; a weak D match, TRBD1 (5 bases). This CDR3 has 11 amino acids. Trimming took off 5 bases at V and 6 bases at J, with 11 bases between the two ends. From germline, CDR1 is DFQATT and CDR2 SNEGSKA (reference sequence). The CDR3 DNA is TGCAGTGCTCGGGCTCAGGGCGAGCAGTACTTC. This codes for CSARAQGEQYF.

This clonotype was detected only a few times. This chain uses TRBV5-1 with TRBJ2-3; no clear D gene. Germline V gives CDR1 SGHRS, CDR2 YFSETQ. The V gene lost 3 bases and the J gene lost 0 bases, with 8 bases spanning the gap. The CDR3 is 14 residues long. DNA for the CDR3: TGCGCCAGCAGCTCGGGCCGCAGCACAGATACGCAGTATTTT. This codes for CASSSGRSTDTQYF.

This clonotype came up many times. The chain is built from TRBV7-8 and TRBJ2-5; 11 nucleotides match TRBD1. Looked up from germline, CDR1 is SGHVS and CDR2 is FQNEAQ. Trimming cost V 6 bases and J 5 bases; bases outside gene matches: 5. The CDR3 runs 14 residues. The CDR3 spells CASSPGQGGETQYF. CDR3 DNA: TGTGCCAGCAGTCCGGGACAGGGGGGGGAGACCCAGTACTTC.

This chain joins TRBV4-1 and TRBJ2-3; D may be TRBD2 (5 bases). Between the trimmed V and J ends, which lost 4 bases and 5 bases, there was a span of 10 bases. Germline CDR1 is MGHRA and CDR2 is YSYEKL. The CDR3 has 13 residues. The chain's CDR3 is CASSRPSGDTQYF. The CDR3 coding sequence is TGCGCCAGCAGCCGGCCCAGCGGAGATACGCAGTATTTT.

A few counts support this clonotype. The V gene is TRBV29-1, the J gene TRBJ2-7; possible D gene TRBD1, 6 bases. The CDR3 loop spans 15 amino acids. Trimming stripped 2 bases from V and 1 base from J, with 15 bases between. Looked up from germline, CDR1 is SQVTM and CDR2 is ANQGSEA. CDR3 sequence: CSVELRQGRSYEQYF. CDR3 coding DNA: TGCAGCGTTGAATTACGTCAGGGGCGATCCTACGAGCAGTACTTC.

This chain joins TRBV2 and TRBJ2-3; 10 bases agree with TRBD2. The CDR3 sequence is 16 residues long. V shed 8 bases, J shed 5 bases, and the junction held 13 bases outside the gene matches. Germline lookup yields CDR1 SNHLY and CDR2 FYNNEI. CDR3 loop: CASGLWLAGAEDTQYF. CDR3 in DNA: TGTGCCAGCGGGCTGTGGCTAGCGGGAGCGGAAGATACGCAGTATTTT.

The chain carries TRBV20-1 and TRBJ1-3, with D unresolved. Germline CDR1 and CDR2: DFQATT and SNEGSKA (reference sequence). This CDR3 has 13 residues. V lost 5 bases and J lost 6, with 14 bases in between. The CDR3: CSASPRAENTIYF. The CDR3, as DNA: TGCAGTGCTTCCCCCCGGGCCGAAAACACCATATATTTT.

This clonotype appeared a few times. The chain is built from TRBV5-1 and TRBJ1-1; D not certain. The CDR3 runs 15 residues. Trimming stripped 0 bases from V and 3 bases from J, with 12 bases between. Germline V gives CDR1 SGHRS, CDR2 YFSETQ. Here the CDR3 reads CASSLAAGYYTEAFF. The CDR3 DNA sequence: TGCGCCAGCAGCTTGGCCGCAGGATACTACACTGAAGCTTTCTTT.

V is TRBV5-1 and J is TRBJ2-1, with 9 bases matching TRBD1. The V segment lost 7 bases and the J segment 0 bases; nucleotides outside the gene matches: 11. This CDR3 has 17 amino acids. Germline V gives CDR1 SGHRS, CDR2 YFSETQ. The CDR3 here is CASGQGPRSGSYNEQFF. CDR3 DNA: TGCGCCAGCGGACAGGGGCCACGATCAGGCTCCTACAATGAGCAGTTCTTC. Full variable domain (outside the CDR3, taken from reference TRBV5-1 and TRBJ2-1): KAGVTQTPRYLIKTRGQQVTLSCSPISGHRSVSWYQQTPGQGLQFLFEYFSETQRNKGNFPGRFSGRQFSNSRSEMNVSTLELGDSALYLCASGQGPRSGSYNEQFFGPGTRLTVL.